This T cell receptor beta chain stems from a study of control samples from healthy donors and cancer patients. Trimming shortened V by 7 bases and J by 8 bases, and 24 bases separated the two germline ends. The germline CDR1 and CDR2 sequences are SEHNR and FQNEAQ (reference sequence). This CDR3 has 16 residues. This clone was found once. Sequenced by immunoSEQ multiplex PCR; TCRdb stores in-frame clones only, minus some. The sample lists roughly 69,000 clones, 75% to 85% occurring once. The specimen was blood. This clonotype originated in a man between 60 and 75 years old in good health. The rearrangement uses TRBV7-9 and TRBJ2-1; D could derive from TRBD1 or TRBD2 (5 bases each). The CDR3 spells CASIPPPGTPIDEQFF. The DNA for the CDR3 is TGTGCCAGCATCCCACCTCCCGGGACCCCAATAGATGAGCAGTTCTTC.